The T cell receptor beta chain described here comes from a study of response to subunit inactivated influenza vaccine (dated by TCRdb to between 2018 and 2020). With regard to the full study: Deep quantitative profiling of the T cell receptor repertoire was used in the study to follow responses to a trivalent subunit inactivated influenza vaccine.

This clonotype came up many times. Its antigen specificity is not known. No per-base quality is available; no much larger clone lies one base away. The library was obtained by RT-PCR. The instrument given in TCRdb is Illumina HiSeq 2500. TCRdb itself trimmed the public reads at Q25 with fastp, ran MiXCR and retained productive beta chains. Here each entry gathers all rows of one CDR3 protein and keeps the most common genes and DNA. The table for this sample lists just under 550,000 distinct CDR3 sequences; roughly a quarter of them were counted only once. Roughly 2.8% of the sample is taken by the ten largest. General findings and caveats noted by the study authors: The authors suggested that each seasonal influenza vaccination may recruit only a limited number of new T cells.

Reading from cysteine to phenylalanine, the CDR3 counts 15 amino acids. Of all the DNA, just the CDR3 is kept, 45 bases in frame from base 1. Relative to germline, V is missing 6 bases and J is missing 7 bases, with 11 bases of the junction outside any gene match. These data were likewise used in another study, on T cells expressing NK-cell markers. As the second paper documents: 5'RACE template switching, by which a universal primer site and unique molecular identifiers were added, was used to make TCR beta cDNA libraries. In sorted CD3+CD56+NKG2C+, CD3+CD56+NKG2C- and CD3+CD56-NKG2C+ T-cell subsets from about 8 donors, TCR beta-chain repertoires were profiled. Among the eight sequenced donors, seven were HCMV-seropositive and one was HCMV-seronegative. In several experiments an anti-gammadeltaTCR antibody was added to restrict sorting to alphabetaTCR-expressing T cells. In roughly 6 donors, the dominant CD3+CD56+NKG2C+ clonotypes were found to rank among the top 10 CD8+ clonotypes and to make up about 1.0-7.5% of CD8+ T cells. Those dominant clonotypes were again the most abundant among CD3+CD56-NKG2C+ cells in several donors, at 28.3-60.1%. Whether the expanded NKG2C-expressing T cell clones were specific for HCMV antigens remained unclear. The eight sequenced donors were randomly selected healthy volunteers, three men and five women. To determine HCMV serostatus, a commercial ELISA kit was used to detect HCMV-specific IgG in serum. Ficoll density gradient centrifugation was used to isolate peripheral blood mononuclear cells from blood. Magnetic immunoseparation with Miltenyi isolation kits was used to isolate CD4+ and CD8+ T cells from PBMC. Priming for cDNA synthesis came from the TCR beta constant segment, and two successive PCR amplification steps followed. The libraries were sequenced on Illumina HiSeq 2000/2500, MiSeq or NextSeq, producing 2 x 150 bp reads. MIGEC was used to demultiplex reads and group reads by UMI, and MiTCR was used to assemble and quantify clonotypes. To remove erroneous sequences, TCR cDNA sequences were retained only when supported by two or more reads. The tcR package was used for downstream repertoire analysis, with clonotypes matched between fractions based on CDR3 nucleotide sequence plus V segment. VDJmatch was used to annotate antigen specificity against VDJdb, with one amino acid substitution in CDR3 permitted.

The source was CD4+ T cells sorted from PBMCs, collected 11 to 12 days after vaccination. The TCR sequence derives from a man aged 50 to 60 who received an inactivated influenza vaccine. Donor details come from another sample of the same person, matched by shared clones. The chain links TRBV12-3 or TRBV12-4 with TRBJ2-7; 11 bases in the middle match TRBD2. CDR3 region: CASSPVLAGGREQYF. The sequence in DNA is TGTGCCAGCAGCCCGGTTCTAGCGGGGGGCCGGGAGCAGTACTTC.